The clone carrying this T cell receptor beta chain was counted between two and nine times. As yet, its antigen is unknown. TRB was amplified from about 250-500 ng of blood genomic DNA. This sample is drawn from a study of T and B cells in COVID-19 patients. Overall study results and limits: Highly clonal in active COVID-19, TRB repertoires exceeded healthy-donor diversity and richness at recovery. CD4+, regulatory T cell, CD8+ and sorted SARS-CoV-2-responsive or tetramer+ T cells were not yet sequenced.

BIOMED2 TRB-A/B primer pools were used in multiplex TRB PCR. One entry per CDR3 protein results from TCRdb running MiXCR on the multiplex PCR reads. Altogether roughly 6,000 distinct CDR3 sequences are present, 33% being singletons, with the ten largest covering roughly 57%. CDR3 length: 16 amino acids. Germline assignment: CDR1 MNHEY and CDR2 SMNVEV (reference sequence). V shed 6 bases and J shed 1 base, with 19 bases lying between them. This chain links TRBV27 with TRBJ2-7; D remains ambiguous. Material for sequencing was blood. This receptor was obtained from a human donor with active COVID-19. The DNA for the CDR3 is TGTGCCAGCAGGGGAATAAGAGGTTCAGATTCCTACGAGCAGTACTTC. Amino acids: CASRGIRGSDSYEQYF.